Each of the 23 T cell receptor beta chains below was sequenced from the same sample in a study of blood T cell repertoires in COVID-19. TCRdb's table, derived via immunoSEQ multiplex PCR, lists solely in-frame clones and lacks some. The repertoire has under 200,000 clones, about 89% of them found once; the top ten carry around 3.5%. The sequenced sample consisted of peripheral blood. The receptors stem from a man between 65 and 79 years old with acute or convalescent COVID-19.

The chain joins TRBV6-6 to TRBJ2-7; the D gene is possibly TRBD1 (7 bases). The CDR3 has 14 amino acids. The V end lost 9 bases, the J end lost 9 bases, and 24 bases lay between the germline ends. Germline V CDR1 and CDR2: MNHNY, SVGAGI (reference sequence). The CDR3 DNA reads TGTGCCAGTCGACAGGGAGGCGATGGCTCCGTGCAGTACTTC. It translates to CASRQGGDGSVQYF.

The chain recombines TRBV28 with TRBJ1-5; D may be TRBD1 (6 bases). Germline V lookup: CDR1 MDHEN, CDR2 SYDVKM. The CDR3 spans 14 residues. V was clipped by 11 bases and J by 6 bases, with 20 bases between them. CDR3 loop: CAGSRTLGGQPQHF. The CDR3 DNA sequence: TGTGCCGGCTCCAGGACCTTAGGGGGTCAGCCCCAGCATTTT.

The chain is built from TRBV7-2 and TRBJ1-2, with TRBD1 matching over 7 bases. V lost 6 bases and J lost 6; bases outside the gene matches: 7. There are 13 residues in the CDR3. Germline V CDR1 and CDR2: SGHTA, FQGNSA. The CDR3 reads CASRIEGTDGYTF. The DNA for the CDR3 is TGTGCCAGCAGGATCGAGGGGACAGATGGCTACACCTTC.

J is TRBJ1-2 and V is TRBV2, with a tentative D call TRBD1 (6 bases). This CDR3 contains 12 residues. Deletions cut 4 bases from V and 5 bases from J, with 8 bases between. The germline V gene has CDR1 SNHLY and CDR2 FYNNEI. CDR3 sequence (DNA): TGTGCCAGCAGTGTTCAGGGGTATGGCTACACCTTC. The encoded protein is CASSVQGYGYTF.

V and J are TRBV10-2 and TRBJ2-3; 13 bases are a match to TRBD2. Germline values: CDR1 WSHSY, CDR2 SAAADI. The CDR3 spans 16 residues. Trimming cost V 6 bases and J 3 bases; bases outside gene matches: 6. The chain's CDR3 is CASREGLAGVTDTQYF. CDR3 nucleotides: TGCGCCAGCAGAGAAGGACTAGCGGGAGTAACAGATACGCAGTATTTT.

The chain is built from TRBV2 and TRBJ2-2; D is undetermined. The CDR3 has 15 amino acids. The V end was cut by 3 bases, the J end by 2 bases, with 10 bases between. CDR1 is SNHLY, CDR2 FYNNEI, per germline. The CDR3 region has the DNA TGTGCCAGCAGTGAGGTTGTGGGCAACACCGGGGAGCTGTTTTTT. It specifies CASSEVVGNTGELFF.

The chain carries TRBV10-3 and TRBJ1-2, with 7 bases aligning to TRBD1. With V trimmed by 0 bases and J by 5 bases, 6 bases remained unmatched. Germline CDR1 ENHRY, CDR2 SYGVKD. CDR3 size: 15 residues. CDR3 DNA sequence: TGTGCCATCAGTGAGTCGTACACAGGGGCATATGGCTACACCTTC. This codes for CAISESYTGAYGYTF.

The J gene is TRBJ1-3, the V gene TRBV5-6; D ambiguous. In germline, CDR1 is SGHDT, CDR2 YYEEEE. V dropped 2 bases and J dropped 0 bases, with 3 bases sitting between them. The length of the CDR3 is 13 residues. The CDR3 region has the DNA TGTGCCAGCAGCTTCGGCTCTGGAAACACCATATATTTT. It translates to CASSFGSGNTIYF.

V is TRBV4-1 and J is TRBJ2-5; 7 bases are a match to TRBD2. The CDR3 has 14 residues. V lost 0 bases, J lost 4 bases, and 2 bases stayed unmatched. Germline assignment: CDR1 MGHRA and CDR2 YSYEKL. DNA of the CDR3: TGCGCCAGCAGCCAAGAGGGGGGGAGAGAGACCCAGTACTTC. Protein product: CASSQEGGRETQYF.

This clone was detected a few times. CDR3 nucleotides: TGTGCCAGTACCGTCATAGCGGGAGCCCACAATGAGCAGTTCTTC. Amino acids: CASTVIAGAHNEQFF. The chain recombines TRBV19 with TRBJ2-1, with 9 bases aligning to TRBD2. The V segment lost 7 bases and the J segment 5 bases; nucleotides outside the gene matches: 9. Germline V CDR1 and CDR2: LNHDA, SQIVND (reference sequence). There are 15 residues in the CDR3.

A few counts support this clone. This chain uses TRBV6-1 with TRBJ1-6; D unresolved. CDR1 and CDR2 from the germline V gene are MNHNS and SASEGT. V was shortened by 0 bases and J by 6 bases, with 12 bases between the two germline ends. The CDR3 contains 16 residues. CDR3: CASSEASTVSNSPLHF. In DNA, the CDR3 is TGTGCCAGCAGTGAAGCGTCCACGGTCTCTAATTCACCCCTCCACTTT.

This clone was picked up one time. V usage is TRBV19 and J usage is TRBJ2-6, with TRBD1 as a possible D gene (5 bases). The V gene lost 6 bases and the J gene lost 0 bases, with 9 bases spanning the gap. Germline V gene sequence: CDR1 LNHDA, CDR2 SQIVND (reference sequence). The CDR3 sequence is 15 residues long. DNA for the CDR3: TGTGCCAGTAGGGTTCAGGGCTCTGGGGCCAACGTCCTGACTTTC. Translated: CASRVQGSGANVLTF.

The chain couples TRBV5-1 to TRBJ2-7, with 10 bases aligning to TRBD2. V shed 4 bases and J 3 bases; nucleotides not matched to a gene: 4. Germline values: CDR1 SGHRS, CDR2 YFSETQ. The CDR3 length is 14 residues. In nucleotides, the CDR3 is TGCGCCAGCAGCCCTAGCGGGGGATTCTACGAGCAGTACTTC. This gives the protein CASSPSGGFYEQYF.

The V call is TRBV18, the J call TRBJ1-2; TRBD1 aligns across 9 bases. This CDR3 is built from 15 residues. Germline values: CDR1 KGHSH, CDR2 LQKENI. With V trimmed by 2 bases and J by 4 bases, 5 bases remained unmatched. DNA for the CDR3: TGTGCCAGCTCACCAAACACACAGGGGGCCTATGGCTACACCTTC. Residues: CASSPNTQGAYGYTF.

V gene TRBV27 combines with J gene TRBJ2-1, with TRBD2 matching over 12 bases. The CDR3 runs 15 residues. Germline V gene data show CDR1 as MNHEY and CDR2 as SMNVEV (reference sequence). Trimming cost V 4 bases and J 9 bases; bases outside gene matches: 7. CDR3 DNA sequence: TGTGCCAGCAGTTCGACTAGCGGGAGCCGGATTGAGCAGTTCTTC. Protein product: CASSSTSGSRIEQFF.

The V gene is TRBV7-2, the J gene TRBJ2-1; 10 nucleotides line up with TRBD2. The germline V gene has CDR1 SGHTA and CDR2 FQGNSA. The CDR3 sequence is 16 residues long. J gave up 0 bases and V 3 bases, and 2 bases lay outside the gene matches. CDR3 region: CASSLLAGVSYNEQFF. As DNA, the CDR3 is TGTGCCAGCAGCTTGCTAGCGGGAGTCTCCTACAATGAGCAGTTCTTC.

J is TRBJ2-5 and V is TRBV4-1; D possibly corresponds to TRBD2 (6 bases). CDR1 is MGHRA and CDR2 is YSYEKL in the germline V gene. Trimming removed 2 bases at V and 5 bases at J, with 9 bases between. This CDR3 comprises 13 residues. CDR3: CASSQRGKETQYF. The DNA of the CDR3 is TGCGCCAGCAGCCAACGGGGGAAGGAGACCCAGTACTTC.

The CDR3 DNA reads as TGTGCCAGTAGTCCGGCGGGCACCGGGGAGCTGTTTTTT. Residues: CASSPAGTGELFF. The rearrangement joins TRBV19 to TRBJ2-2; tentatively, D is TRBD2 (5 bases). Germline V CDR1 and CDR2: LNHDA, SQIVND (reference sequence). The CDR3 sequence is 13 residues long. Trimming took off 5 bases at V and 4 bases at J, with 8 bases between the two ends.

The genes are TRBV5-5 and TRBJ2-1; 10 nucleotides agree with TRBD2. After removal of 4 bases from V and 9 bases from J, the junction contained 10 bases not matched to a gene. The CDR3 totals 15 residues. Germline-derived CDR1 and CDR2 are SGHKS and YYEKEE (reference sequence). This CDR3 is CASSPEREGKLEQFF. The DNA of the CDR3 is TGTGCCAGCAGCCCAGAGCGGGAGGGCAAACTTGAGCAGTTCTTC.

The gene calls are TRBV6-5 and TRBJ1-1; D not resolved. Looked up from germline, CDR1 is MNHEY and CDR2 is SVGAGI. The germline V and J ends were trimmed by 5 bases and 1 base, with 8 bases remaining between them. CDR3 length: 13 residues. In nucleotides, the CDR3 is TGTGCCAGCAGTATAGAAACGAACACTGAAGCTTTCTTT. Translating gives CASSIETNTEAFF.

This clone was found once. The chain couples TRBV7-6 to TRBJ2-7; no clear D gene. There are 14 residues in the CDR3. V lost 5 bases and J lost 0, with 11 bases in between. CDR1 and CDR2 (germline): SGHVS, FNYEAQ. CDR3 sequence (DNA): TGTGCCAGCAGCCCGCTGGCGGCCTCCTACGAGCAGTACTTC. This translates into CASSPLAASYEQYF.

V and J are TRBV7-8 and TRBJ1-6, with D perhaps TRBD1 (5 bases). V lost 8 bases, J lost 6 bases, and 14 bases lay in between. Germline lookup yields CDR1 SGHVS and CDR2 FQNEAQ. This CDR3 spans 14 amino acids. The CDR3 coding sequence is TGTGCCAGCGTTCAACAGGCTCCTAATTCACCCCTCCACTTT. It translates to CASVQQAPNSPLHF.

V and J are TRBV10-3 and TRBJ2-1; 7 nucleotides line up with TRBD2. Germline CDR1 and CDR2: ENHRY and SYGVKD. This CDR3 comprises 14 residues. Trimming removed 6 bases from V and 5 bases from J; junction bases left unmatched: 7. This CDR3 is CAIRSGLTNNEQFF. CDR3 in DNA: TGTGCCATCAGATCGGGACTAACCAACAATGAGCAGTTCTTC.